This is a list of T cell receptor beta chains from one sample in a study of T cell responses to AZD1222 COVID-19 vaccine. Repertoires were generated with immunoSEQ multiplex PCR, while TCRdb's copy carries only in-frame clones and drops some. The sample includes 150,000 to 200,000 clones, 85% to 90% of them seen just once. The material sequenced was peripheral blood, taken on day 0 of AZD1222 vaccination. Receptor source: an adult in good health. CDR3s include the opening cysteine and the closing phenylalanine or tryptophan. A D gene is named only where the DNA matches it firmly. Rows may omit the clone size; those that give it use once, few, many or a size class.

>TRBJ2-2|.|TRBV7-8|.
CASSPQWELFF
TGTGCCAGCAGCCCGCAGTGGGAGCTGTTTTTT
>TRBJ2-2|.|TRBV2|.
CASSLRALGTGELFF
TGTGCCAGCAGTCTCCGGGCCCTAGGGACCGGGGAGCTGTTTTTT
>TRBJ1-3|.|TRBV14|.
CASSHGPGNTIYF
TGTGCCAGCAGCCACGGGCCCGGAAACACCATATATTTT
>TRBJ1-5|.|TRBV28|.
CASTHHASYQPQHF
TGTGCCAGCACTCACCACGCCAGCTATCAGCCCCAGCATTTT
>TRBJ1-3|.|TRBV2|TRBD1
CASGQGNPGNTIYF
TGTGCCAGCGGACAGGGCAACCCTGGAAACACCATATATTTT
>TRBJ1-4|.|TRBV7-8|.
CASQIGTGNEKLFF
TGTGCCAGCCAGATTGGGACGGGGAATGAAAAACTGTTTTTT
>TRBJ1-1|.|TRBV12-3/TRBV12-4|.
CASSSGGREAFF
TGTGCCAGCAGCTCGGGGGGGCGTGAAGCTTTCTTT
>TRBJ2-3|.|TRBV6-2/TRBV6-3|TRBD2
CASSYTSLAGGSDTQYF
TGTGCCAGCAGTTATACCTCGCTAGCGGGAGGATCAGATACGCAGTATTTT
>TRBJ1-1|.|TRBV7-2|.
CASSLRGHLNTEAFF
TGTGCCAGCAGCCTCCGCGGACACCTGAACACTGAAGCTTTCTTT
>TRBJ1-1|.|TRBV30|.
CAWSDGNTEAFF
TGTGCCTGGAGTGACGGTAACACTGAAGCTTTCTTT
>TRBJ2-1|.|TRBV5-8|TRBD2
CASSLLTSGPYNEQFF
TGTGCCAGCAGCTTATTAACTAGCGGTCCCTACAATGAGCAGTTCTTC
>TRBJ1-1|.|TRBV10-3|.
CAISETPQGEAFF
TGTGCCATCAGTGAGACACCACAGGGTGAAGCTTTCTTT
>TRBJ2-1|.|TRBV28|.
CASSQAGPKGQFF
TGTGCCAGCAGCCAGGCGGGGCCCAAGGGGCAGTTCTTC
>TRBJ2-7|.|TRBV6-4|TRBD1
CASSPTGAGEQYF
TGTGCCAGCAGTCCGACAGGGGCGGGGGAGCAGTACTTC
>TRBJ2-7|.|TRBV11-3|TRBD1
CASSSGQGYEQYF
TGTGCCAGCAGCTCCGGACAGGGCTACGAGCAGTACTTC
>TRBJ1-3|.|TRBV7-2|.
CASSFDSSRNTIYF
TGTGCCAGCAGCTTCGACAGTTCTAGAAACACCATATATTTT
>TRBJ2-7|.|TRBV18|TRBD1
CASSSSVTGDEQYF
TGTGCCAGCTCATCATCTGTCACAGGGGACGAGCAGTACTTC
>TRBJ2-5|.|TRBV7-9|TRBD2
CASSGTSGGAETQYF
TGTGCCAGCAGCGGAACTAGCGGGGGGGCTGAGACCCAGTACTTC
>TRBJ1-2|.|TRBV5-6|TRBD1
CASSIGQGLYGYTF
TGTGCCAGCAGCATCGGACAGGGACTCTATGGCTACACCTTC
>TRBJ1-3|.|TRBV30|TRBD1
CAGTGGVVTGNTIYF
TGTGCCGGGACAGGCGGAGTGGTGACTGGAAACACCATATATTTT
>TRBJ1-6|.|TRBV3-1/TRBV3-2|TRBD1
CAVRGAGNSPLHF
TGTGCCGTCAGGGGGGCGGGTAATTCACCCCTCCACTTT
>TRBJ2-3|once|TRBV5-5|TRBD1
CASSDRGRTDTQYF
TGTGCCAGCAGCGACAGGGGTAGGACAGATACGCAGTATTTT
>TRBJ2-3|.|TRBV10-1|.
CATNSDTDTQYF
TGCGCCACTAACTCGGATACAGATACGCAGTATTTT
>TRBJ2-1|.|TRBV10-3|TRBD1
CAISPQGASGRGEQFF
TGTGCCATCAGTCCTCAGGGGGCGTCGGGCCGCGGTGAGCAGTTCTTC
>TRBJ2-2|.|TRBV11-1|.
CASSLELVGTGELFF
TGTGCCAGCAGCTTAGAGTTGGTGGGCACCGGGGAGCTGTTTTTT
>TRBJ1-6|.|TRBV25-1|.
CASSPQGRNSPLHF
TGTGCCAGTTCCCCCCAGGGCAGGAATTCACCCCTCCACTTT
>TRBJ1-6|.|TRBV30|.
CAWSEGHRSYNSPLHF
TGTGCCTGGTCGGAGGGCCATCGCTCCTATAATTCACCCCTCCACTTT
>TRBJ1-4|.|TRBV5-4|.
CASSSDLLGEKLFF
TGTGCCAGCAGCTCCGACCTACTCGGTGAAAAACTGTTTTTT
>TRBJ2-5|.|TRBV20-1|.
CSASGRFSRETQYF
TGCAGTGCTAGTGGGCGGTTTTCCAGGGAGACCCAGTACTTC
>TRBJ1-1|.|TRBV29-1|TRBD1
CSGTRDRGTEAFF
TGCAGCGGGACCCGGGACAGGGGTACTGAAGCTTTCTTT
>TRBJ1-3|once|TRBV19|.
CASSQQGEGNTIYF
TGTGCCAGTAGCCAACAGGGAGAAGGAAACACCATATATTTT
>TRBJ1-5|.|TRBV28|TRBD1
CASSRSTGGHSQPQHF
TGTGCCAGCAGTCGATCGACAGGGGGCCATTCGCAGCCCCAGCATTTT
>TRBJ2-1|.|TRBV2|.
CASTRRGSYNEQFF
TGTGCCAGCACCCGAAGGGGAAGCTACAATGAGCAGTTCTTC
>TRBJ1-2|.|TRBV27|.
CASSSLDRNYGYTF
TGTGCCAGCAGTTCCTTGGACAGAAACTATGGCTACACCTTC
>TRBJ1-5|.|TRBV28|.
CASSYGGPNQPQHF
TGTGCCAGCAGCTATGGAGGGCCTAATCAGCCCCAGCATTTT
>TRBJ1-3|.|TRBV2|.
CASRSSGNTIYF
TGTGCCAGTCGTAGCTCTGGAAACACCATATATTTT
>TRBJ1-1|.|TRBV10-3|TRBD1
CAISEEGARLNTEAFF
TGTGCCATCAGTGAGGAGGGGGCGCGATTGAACACTGAAGCTTTCTTT